The clone carrying this T cell receptor beta chain was seen repeatedly, ten times or more. Its antigen is as yet unknown. This sample was taken from a study of T cells after yellow fever vaccination. Study information: Low-cell-number fractions were prepared with SMART-Seq v4 Ultra Low Input.

The authors made TCR cDNA by 5'RACE template switching, adding a universal primer site and UMIs. TCRdb recomputed calls from the 5' RACE reads with MiXCR, one row per CDR3 protein. The sample lists about 320,000 distinct CDR3 sequences, 3.5% to 4.5% occurring once. Study-wide points: Overall, a small share of clonotypes was seen in both CD4 and CD8 compartments.

The ends lost 5 bases at V and 2 bases at J; junction bases unmatched: 8. The germline gives CDR1 SGHTA, CDR2 FQGTGA. The CDR3 totals 18 residues. This specimen consisted of PBMCs, obtained 15 days after the yellow fever booster vaccination. The V call is TRBV7-3, the J call TRBJ2-6; 11 bases map to TRBD1. The sequence derives from a man aged 18 to 30 who received the YFV17D yellow fever vaccine. The CDR3 DNA is TGTGCCAGCAGCCTCCGGACAGGGGGCGGTACTGGGGCCAACGTCCTGACTTTC. Translation gives CASSLRTGGGTGANVLTF.